This note documents a single T cell receptor beta chain sequence. The table lists this clone with many counts. Its antigen is still unknown. There are no base qualities to consult, and no much larger clone falls within one base. This sample is part of a study of metastatic and nonmetastatic thyroid tumors (dated by TCRdb to about 2020). About the study as a whole: For patients with malignant and with benign thyroid disease, the researchers compared repertoires between peripheral blood samples and tumor or nodule tissue samples. Here is what the overall study found, with its caveats: In both blood and tumor samples, malignant tumors were reported to have significantly higher TCR beta diversity than benign nodules.

At the junction V is shortened by 6 bases and J by 0 bases; bases outside the gene matches: 2. The CDR3 runs 15 residues from the cysteine to the phenylalanine. Only the CDR3 part of the read is kept: 45 bases, read in frame from the first base. None of the patients had been given any treatment before thyroid surgery. Patient clinical samples collected from about 2012 to 2018 were retrospectively analysed using T-cell receptor beta sequencing. The protocol used for the library was PCR. The instrument was an Illumina HiSeq 4000. The TCR beta-chain CDR3 region of each patient was profiled by high-throughput sequencing. On the authors' methods: The researchers built a classifier to tell apart papillary thyroid cancer patients with distant metastasis, based on CDR3 differences among clinicopathological groups. The Shannon index was used to assess repertoire diversity, and the Morisita-Horn index was used to assess tumor-blood repertoire similarity. Using fastp at Q25 and MiXCR, TCRdb reprocessed the public reads and kept productive beta chains. TCRdb assigned the V and J calls; the authors' analysis was not used. The sample table contains roughly 30,000 clones; only one count was recorded for about 17% of them. The ten largest clones add up to about 4.5% of the sample.

Sequenced: blood. The rearrangement joined TRBV12-3 or TRBV12-4 to TRBJ1-5; 10 junctional bases match TRBD1. The clonotype originates from a female donor with papillary thyroid cancer or a benign thyroid nodule (not recorded which). Some clones in this sample may be carry-over from other donors' samples. The encoded CDR3 is CASSWTGGSNQPQHF. The nucleotide sequence is TGTGCCAGCAGCTGGACAGGGGGTAGCAATCAGCCCCAGCATTTT.